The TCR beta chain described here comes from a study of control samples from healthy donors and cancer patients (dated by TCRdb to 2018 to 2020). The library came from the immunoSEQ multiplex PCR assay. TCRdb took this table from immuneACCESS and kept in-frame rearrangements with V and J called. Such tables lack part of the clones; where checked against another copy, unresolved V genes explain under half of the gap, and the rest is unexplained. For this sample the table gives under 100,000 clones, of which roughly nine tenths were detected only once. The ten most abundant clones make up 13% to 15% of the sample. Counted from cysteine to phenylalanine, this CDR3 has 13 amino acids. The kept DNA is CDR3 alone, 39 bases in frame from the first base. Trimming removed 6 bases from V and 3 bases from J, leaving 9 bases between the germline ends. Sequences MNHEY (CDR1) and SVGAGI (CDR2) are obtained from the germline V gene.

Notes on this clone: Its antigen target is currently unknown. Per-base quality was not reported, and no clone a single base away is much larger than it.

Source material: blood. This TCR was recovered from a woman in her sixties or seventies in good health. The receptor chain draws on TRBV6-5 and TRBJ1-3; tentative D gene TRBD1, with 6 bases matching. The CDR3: CASRDSRGNTIYF. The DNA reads TGTGCCAGCAGGGACAGCCGTGGAAACACCATATATTTT.